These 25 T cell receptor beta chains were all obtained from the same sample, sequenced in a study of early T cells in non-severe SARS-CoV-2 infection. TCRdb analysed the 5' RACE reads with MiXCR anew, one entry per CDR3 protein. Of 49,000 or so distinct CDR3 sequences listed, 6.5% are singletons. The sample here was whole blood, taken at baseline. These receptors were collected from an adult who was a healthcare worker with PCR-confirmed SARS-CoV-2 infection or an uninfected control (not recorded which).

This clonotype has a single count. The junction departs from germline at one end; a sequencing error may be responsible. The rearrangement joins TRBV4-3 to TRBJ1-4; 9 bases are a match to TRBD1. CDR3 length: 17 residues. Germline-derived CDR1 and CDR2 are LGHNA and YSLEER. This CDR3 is CASCQDGGGTGREKLFF. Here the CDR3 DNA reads TGCGCCAGCTGCCAAGATGGGGGCGGGACAGGGCGTGAAAAACTGTTTTTT.

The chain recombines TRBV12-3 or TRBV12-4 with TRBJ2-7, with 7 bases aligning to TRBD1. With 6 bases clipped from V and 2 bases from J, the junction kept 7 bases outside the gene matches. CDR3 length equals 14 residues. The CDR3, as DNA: TGTGCCAGCAGCCTTTACAGGGGAGCCTACGAGCAGTACTTC. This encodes CASSLYRGAYEQYF.

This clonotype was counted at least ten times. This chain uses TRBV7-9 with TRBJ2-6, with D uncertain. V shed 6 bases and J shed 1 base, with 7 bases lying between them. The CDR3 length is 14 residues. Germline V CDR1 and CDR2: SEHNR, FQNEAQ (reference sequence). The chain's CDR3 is CASSVESGANVLTF. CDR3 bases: TGTGCCAGCAGTGTGGAGTCTGGGGCCAACGTCCTGACTTTC. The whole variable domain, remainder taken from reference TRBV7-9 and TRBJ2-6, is DTGVSQNPRHKITKRGQNVTFRCDPISEHNRLYWYRQTLGQGPEFLTYFQNEAQLEKSRLLSDRFSAERPKGSFSTLEIQRTEQGDSAMYLCASSVESGANVLTFGAGSRLTVL.

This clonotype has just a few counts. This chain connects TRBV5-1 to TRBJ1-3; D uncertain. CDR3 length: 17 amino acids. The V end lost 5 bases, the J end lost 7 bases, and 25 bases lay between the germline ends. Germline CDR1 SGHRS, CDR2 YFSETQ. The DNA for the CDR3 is TGCGCCAGCAGACCAGACGGACGGACGATTGGAGGGAACACCATATATTTT. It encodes CASRPDGRTIGGNTIYF.

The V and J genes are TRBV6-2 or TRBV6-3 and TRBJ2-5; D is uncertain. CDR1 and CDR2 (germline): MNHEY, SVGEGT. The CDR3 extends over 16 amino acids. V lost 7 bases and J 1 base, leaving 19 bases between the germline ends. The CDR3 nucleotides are TGTGCCAGCAAATACAGCCAATACCGGACCCAAGAGACCCAGTACTTC. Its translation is CASKYSQYRTQETQYF.

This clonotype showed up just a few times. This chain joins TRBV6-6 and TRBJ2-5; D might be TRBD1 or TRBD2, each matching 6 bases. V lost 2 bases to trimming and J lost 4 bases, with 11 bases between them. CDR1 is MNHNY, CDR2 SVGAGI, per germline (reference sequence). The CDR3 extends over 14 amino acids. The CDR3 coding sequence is TGTGCCAGCAGTTACGGGGGGCGCGGAGAGACCCAGTACTTC. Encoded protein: CASSYGGRGETQYF.

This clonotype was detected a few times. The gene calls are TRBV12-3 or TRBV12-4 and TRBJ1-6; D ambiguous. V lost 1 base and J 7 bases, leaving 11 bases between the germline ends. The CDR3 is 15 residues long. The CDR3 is CASSLGVGRNSPLHF. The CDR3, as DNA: TGTGCCAGCAGTTTAGGCGTAGGGAGGAATTCACCCCTCCACTTT.

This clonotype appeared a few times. The CDR3 here is CASSSPTSGGREQFF. CDR3 nucleotide sequence: TGTGCCAGCAGCTCGCCGACTAGCGGGGGGAGGGAGCAGTTCTTC. The chain joins TRBV7-6 to TRBJ2-1, with 13 positions matching TRBD2. Germline assignment: CDR1 SGHVS and CDR2 FNYEAQ. The CDR3 runs 15 residues. Unmatched junction bases numbered 7, after V lost 4 bases and J lost 10 bases.

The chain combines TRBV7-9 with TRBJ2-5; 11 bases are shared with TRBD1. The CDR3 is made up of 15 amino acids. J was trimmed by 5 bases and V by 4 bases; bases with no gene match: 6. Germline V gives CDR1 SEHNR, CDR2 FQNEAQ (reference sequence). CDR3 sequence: CASSSGQGAMETQYF. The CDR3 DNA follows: TGTGCCAGCAGCTCCGGACAGGGGGCAATGGAGACCCAGTACTTC.

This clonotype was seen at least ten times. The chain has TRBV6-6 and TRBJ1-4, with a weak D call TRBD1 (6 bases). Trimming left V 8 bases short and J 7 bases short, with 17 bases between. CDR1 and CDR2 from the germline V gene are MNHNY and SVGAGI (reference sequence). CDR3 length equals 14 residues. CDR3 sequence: CASQKAGDGEKLFF. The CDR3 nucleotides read TGTGCCAGCCAAAAGGCAGGGGATGGTGAAAAACTGTTTTTT.

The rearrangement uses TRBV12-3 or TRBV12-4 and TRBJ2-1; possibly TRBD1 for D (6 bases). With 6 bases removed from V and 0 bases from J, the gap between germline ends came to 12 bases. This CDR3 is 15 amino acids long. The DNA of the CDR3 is TGTGCCAGCAGAAAGACAGGCAACTCCTACAATGAGCAGTTCTTC. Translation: CASRKTGNSYNEQFF.

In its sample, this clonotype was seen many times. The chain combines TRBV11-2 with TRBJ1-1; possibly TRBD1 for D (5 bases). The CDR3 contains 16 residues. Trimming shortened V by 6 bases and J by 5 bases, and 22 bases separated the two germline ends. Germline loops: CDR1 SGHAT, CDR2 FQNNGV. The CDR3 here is CASRLNPGRTRTEAFF. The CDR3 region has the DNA TGTGCCAGCAGACTAAATCCGGGACGGACGCGGACTGAAGCTTTCTTT.

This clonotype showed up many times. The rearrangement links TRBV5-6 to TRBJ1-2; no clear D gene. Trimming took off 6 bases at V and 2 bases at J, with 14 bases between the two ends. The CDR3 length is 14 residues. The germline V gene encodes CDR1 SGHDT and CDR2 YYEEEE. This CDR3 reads CASTLGAENYGYTF. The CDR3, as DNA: TGTGCCAGCACCCTAGGAGCAGAAAACTATGGCTACACCTTC.

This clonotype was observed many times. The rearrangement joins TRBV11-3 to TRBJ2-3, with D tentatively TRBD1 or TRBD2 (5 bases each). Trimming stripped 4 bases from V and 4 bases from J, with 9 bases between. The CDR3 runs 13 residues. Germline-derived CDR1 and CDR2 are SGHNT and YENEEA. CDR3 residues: CASSSGDADTQYF. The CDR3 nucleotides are TGTGCCAGCAGCTCCGGGGACGCAGATACGCAGTATTTT.

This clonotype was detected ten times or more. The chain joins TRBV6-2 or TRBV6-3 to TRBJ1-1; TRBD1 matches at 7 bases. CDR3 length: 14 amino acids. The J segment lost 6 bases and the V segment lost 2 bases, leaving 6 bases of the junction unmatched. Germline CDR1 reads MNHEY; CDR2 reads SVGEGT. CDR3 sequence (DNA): TGTGCCAGCAGTTACGCCGGACAGGCCTCTGAAGCTTTCTTT. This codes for CASSYAGQASEAFF.

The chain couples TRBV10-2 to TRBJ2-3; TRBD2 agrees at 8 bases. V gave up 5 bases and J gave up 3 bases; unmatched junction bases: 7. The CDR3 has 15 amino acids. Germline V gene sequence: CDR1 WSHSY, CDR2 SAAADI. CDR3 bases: TGCGCCAGCAGTCTCGGACTAGCTAGGACAGATACGCAGTATTTT. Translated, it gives CASSLGLARTDTQYF.

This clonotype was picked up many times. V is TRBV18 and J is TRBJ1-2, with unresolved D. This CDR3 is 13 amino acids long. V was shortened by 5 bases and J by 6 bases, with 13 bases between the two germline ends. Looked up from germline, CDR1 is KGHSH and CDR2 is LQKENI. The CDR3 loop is CASSKEGSHGYTF. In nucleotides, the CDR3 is TGTGCCAGCTCAAAGGAGGGATCCCATGGCTACACCTTC.

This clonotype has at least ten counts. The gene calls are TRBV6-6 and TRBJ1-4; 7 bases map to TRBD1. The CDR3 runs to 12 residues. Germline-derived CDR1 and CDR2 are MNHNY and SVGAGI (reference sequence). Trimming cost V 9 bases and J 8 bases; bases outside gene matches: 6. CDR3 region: CASRQGEEKLFF. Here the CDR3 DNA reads TGTGCCAGTCGACAGGGAGAGGAAAAACTGTTTTTT.

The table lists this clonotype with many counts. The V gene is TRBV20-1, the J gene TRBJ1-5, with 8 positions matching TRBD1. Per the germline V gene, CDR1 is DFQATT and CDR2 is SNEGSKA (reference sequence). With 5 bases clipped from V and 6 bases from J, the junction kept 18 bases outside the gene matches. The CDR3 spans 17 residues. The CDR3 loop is CSAPQGWVRGLSQPQHF. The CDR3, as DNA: TGCAGTGCTCCTCAAGGTTGGGTCAGGGGGCTTAGTCAGCCCCAGCATTTT.

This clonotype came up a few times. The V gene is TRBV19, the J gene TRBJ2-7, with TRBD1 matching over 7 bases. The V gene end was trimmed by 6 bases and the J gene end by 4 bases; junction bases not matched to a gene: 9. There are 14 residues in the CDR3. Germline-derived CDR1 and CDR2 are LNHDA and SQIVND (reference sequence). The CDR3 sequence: CASSPGTATYEQYF. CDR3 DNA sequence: TGTGCCAGTAGCCCCGGGACAGCTACTTACGAGCAGTACTTC.

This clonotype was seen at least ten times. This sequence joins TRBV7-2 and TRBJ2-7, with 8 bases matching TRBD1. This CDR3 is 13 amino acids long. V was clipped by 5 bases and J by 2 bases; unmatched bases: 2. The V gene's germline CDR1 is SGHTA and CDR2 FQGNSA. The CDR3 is CASSLDRAYEQYF. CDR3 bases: TGTGCCAGCAGCCTGGACAGGGCCTACGAGCAGTACTTC.

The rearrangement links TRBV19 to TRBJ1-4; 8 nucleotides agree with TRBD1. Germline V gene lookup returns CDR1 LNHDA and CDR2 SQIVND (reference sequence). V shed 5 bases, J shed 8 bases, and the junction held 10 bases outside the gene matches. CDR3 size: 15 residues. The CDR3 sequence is CASSVRGRPGEKLFF. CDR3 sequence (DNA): TGTGCCAGTAGTGTCAGGGGGCGCCCCGGGGAAAAACTGTTTTTT.

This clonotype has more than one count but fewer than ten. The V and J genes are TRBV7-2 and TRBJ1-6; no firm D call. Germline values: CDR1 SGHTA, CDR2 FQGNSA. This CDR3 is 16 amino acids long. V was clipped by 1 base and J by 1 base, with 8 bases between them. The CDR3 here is CASSLDAISYNSPLHF. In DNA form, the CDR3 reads TGTGCCAGCAGCTTAGACGCGATTTCCTATAATTCACCCCTCCACTTT.

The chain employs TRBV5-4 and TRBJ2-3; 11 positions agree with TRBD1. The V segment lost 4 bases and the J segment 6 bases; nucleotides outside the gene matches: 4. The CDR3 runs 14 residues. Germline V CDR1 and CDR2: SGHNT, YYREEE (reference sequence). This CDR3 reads CASSRTGGRDTQYF. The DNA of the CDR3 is TGTGCCAGCAGCAGGACAGGGGGCAGGGATACGCAGTATTTT.

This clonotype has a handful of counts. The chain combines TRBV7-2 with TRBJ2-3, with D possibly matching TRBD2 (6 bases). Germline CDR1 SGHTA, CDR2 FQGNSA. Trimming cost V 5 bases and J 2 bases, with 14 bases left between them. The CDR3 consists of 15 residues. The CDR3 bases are TGTGCCAGCAGCGCCCGACTAGTCGCCACAGATACGCAGTATTTT. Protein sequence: CASSARLVATDTQYF.